Presented here are 9 T cell receptor beta chains from one specimen sequenced in a study of blood T cells in healthy people across ages. Then a second PCR, running about 7 to 11 cycles, was carried out with a sample-barcoded 5' primer and a J-beta primer mix. TCRdb re-analysed the 5' RACE reads in MiXCR, keeping a single row per CDR3 protein. Of roughly 1.5 million distinct CDR3 sequences in the sample, around 40% were seen once. The sequenced sample consisted of blood. These receptor sequences come from a young woman in good health.

The chain carries TRBV2 and TRBJ2-5; 11 positions match TRBD2. The J call could be wrong; TRBJ2-4 is a better fit for the DNA end. The CDR3 extends over 13 amino acids. Germline V gives CDR1 SNHLY, CDR2 FYNNEI. The CDR3 loop reads CASSGLAENIQYF. The CDR3 region has the DNA TGTGCCAGCTCGGGACTAGCGGAAAACATTCAGTACTTC.

The chain employs TRBV7-2 and TRBJ2-1; 9 bases align to TRBD2. TRBJ2-7 explains the end of the DNA better; the J call may be wrong. The CDR3 extends over 16 amino acids. Germline lookup yields CDR1 SGHTA and CDR2 FQGNSA. This chain's CDR3 is CASSYDGGGGYNEQYF. The CDR3 coding sequence is TGTGCCAGCAGCTATGACGGCGGGGGGGGATACAATGAGCAGTACTTC.

At least ten counts were recorded for this clonotype. This sequence joins TRBV6-5 and TRBJ2-1; 8 nucleotides line up with TRBD2. With 7 bases clipped from V and 1 base from J, the junction kept 3 bases outside the gene matches. This CDR3 is built from 14 residues. Germline loops: CDR1 MNHEY, CDR2 SVGAGI. The CDR3: CASNRGGSYNEQFF. The CDR3 DNA reads as TGTGCCAGCAACCGGGGGGGGTCCTACAATGAGCAGTTCTTC.

This clonotype was seen only once. The chain employs TRBV13 and TRBJ2-4; D not certain. This CDR3 region has 16 residues. Germline-derived CDR1 and CDR2 are PRHDT and FYEKMQ (reference sequence). Trimming pared 5 bases from V and 0 bases from J, leaving 14 bases between. The CDR3 sequence: CASSDPVSLAKNIQYF. The CDR3 nucleotides read TGTGCCAGCAGCGACCCAGTGAGTCTAGCCAAAAACATTCAGTACTTC.

V usage is TRBV28 and J usage is TRBJ2-5, with D unclear. The germline gives CDR1 MDHEN, CDR2 SYDVKM. This CDR3 region has 15 residues. Trimming cost V 8 bases and J 3 bases, with 19 bases left between them. CDR3 in DNA: TGTGCCAGCGCCCGCATCGCTGTAGGTGAAGAGACCCAGTACTTC. As protein: CASARIAVGEETQYF.

This clonotype turned up a few times. The V and J genes are TRBV2 and TRBJ1-2; weak D call: TRBD1 (6 bases). Germline V CDR1 and CDR2: SNHLY, FYNNEI. This CDR3 comprises 17 residues. Trimming removed 6 bases at V and 8 bases at J, with 28 bases between. Written as DNA, the CDR3 is TGTGCCAGCAGGCAATGGGGGCAAAGTAGGAGGCGGGGCGGCTACACCTTC. This gives the protein CASRQWGQSRRRGGYTF.

This sequence joins TRBV18 and TRBJ1-6, with D possibly being TRBD1 (6 bases). The CDR3 is 14 residues long. Germline CDR1 reads KGHSH; CDR2 reads LQKENI. V dropped 5 bases and J dropped 4 bases, with 9 bases sitting between them. DNA of the CDR3: TGTGCCAGCTCAACAGGGTGGTATAATTCACCCCTCCACTTT. Protein product: CASSTGWYNSPLHF.

The chain recombines TRBV7-9 with TRBJ1-1; D is undetermined. Germline lookup yields CDR1 SEHNR and CDR2 FQNEAQ (reference sequence). There are 13 residues in the CDR3. Trimming left V 5 bases short and J 4 bases short, with 11 bases between. CDR3 sequence (DNA): TGTGCCAGCAGCCCCAGACCGATCACTGAAGCTTTCTTT. Its protein product is CASSPRPITEAFF.

This clonotype has just a few counts. The chain couples TRBV29-1 to TRBJ2-1; TRBD2 aligns across 8 bases. Looked up from germline, CDR1 is SQVTM and CDR2 is ANQGSEA. The V gene end was trimmed by 0 bases and the J gene end by 5 bases; junction bases not matched to a gene: 21. The CDR3 totals 20 residues. CDR3 sequence reads: CSVEDLRVAGNLGTNNEQFF. The CDR3 bases are TGCAGCGTTGAAGATCTTCGGGTAGCGGGGAATCTGGGGACCAACAATGAGCAGTTCTTC.